The present T cell receptor (beta chain) was sequenced within a study of T cells in lung cancer brain metastases. Notes on the study in general: Brain metastases had fewer unique productive clones than primaries (median roughly 1,600 versus 4,900). Paired lesions shared few clones; most were lesion-specific (mean Morisita about 0.2).

Resection was for synchronous oligometastatic disease or a late solitary brain metastasis recurrence. Between about 2.24 and 4.92 ug genomic DNA went in, equal for pairs. The assay was immunoSEQ multiplex PCR, and TCRdb's table has in-frame clones only and misses some. Of 2,500 to 3,500 clones listed, approximately 87% are singletons. A single count supports this clone. Its antigen is unknown. The CDR3 runs 14 residues. Germline CDR1 is WSHSY and CDR2 is SAAADI. V was clipped by 2 bases and J by 4 bases; unmatched bases: 1. The material sequenced was tumor tissue from the primary lung tumor. This TCR was recovered from a man aged 55 to 70 with non-small cell lung cancer. The rearrangement uses TRBV10-2 and TRBJ1-2; 10 positions match TRBD1. Here the CDR3 DNA reads TGCGCCAGCAGTGAGCGGACAGGGGGCTATGGCTACACCTTC. This translates into CASSERTGGYGYTF.